These T cell receptor beta chains were read from a single sample in a study of OX40 agonist ivuxolimab in advanced cancers. The method was immunoSEQ multiplex PCR; TCRdb's version includes in-frame clones alone and lacks a portion of them. The top ten clones hold about 1.6% of a sample with over 70,000 clones, around 87% of them seen once. The sample in question was CD4+ or CD8+ T cells sorted from blood, obtained in a trial of the OX40 agonist ivuxolimab. Receptor source: an adult with an advanced solid tumor such as melanoma, head and neck, liver or kidney cancer. The CDR3 runs from the conserved cysteine through the conserved F or W. The order of the fields is clone size, V gene, J gene, D gene, CDR3 length, CDR3 DNA, CDR3 protein. A D gene is named only where the DNA matches it firmly. Clone sizes are given selectively: once, few, many, or a class where the clone is expanded.

NA	TRBV27	TRBJ1-4	NA	16	TGTGCCAGCAGTTTATTTCTGGGGGGGGTAAATGAAAAACTGTTTTTT	CASSLFLGGVNEKLFF
NA	TRBV25-1	TRBJ1-2	NA	14	TGTGCCAGCAGTGGGGGCGCAGGGCCCTATGGCTACACCTTC	CASSGGAGPYGYTF
NA	TRBV6-5	TRBJ2-7	NA	14	TGTGCCAGCAGTTACTCCCGGGCCTACTACGAGCAGTACTTC	CASSYSRAYYEQYF
once	TRBV12-5	TRBJ2-5	TRBD1	13	TGTGCTAGTGGCACGGGACAGTCAGAGACCCAGTACTTC	CASGTGQSETQYF
NA	TRBV19	TRBJ2-5	NA	13	TGTGCCAGTAATCAGGGACGCCAAGAGACCCAGTACTTC	CASNQGRQETQYF
few	TRBV4-1	TRBJ2-7	TRBD2	14	TGCGCCAGCAGCCTCTCCCCGGGAGGCTACGAGCAGTACTTC	CASSLSPGGYEQYF
NA	TRBV7-9	TRBJ2-1	TRBD1	15	TGTGCCAGCAGCCTCGGGACAGGGGGCTTCAATGAGCAGTTCTTC	CASSLGTGGFNEQFF
NA	TRBV11-3	TRBJ2-2	TRBD1	15	TGTGCCAGCAGCTTAAGCAGGGGGCGGGCCGGGGAGCTGTTTTTT	CASSLSRGRAGELFF
NA	TRBV5-1	TRBJ1-1	NA	14	TGCGCCAGCAGCTTCTGGACTAAAGGAACTGAAGCTTTCTTT	CASSFWTKGTEAFF
NA	TRBV5-8	TRBJ2-7	TRBD1	16	TGTGCCAGCAGGCCCCCTGCGGGACAGGGCCCCGACGAGCAGTACTTC	CASRPPAGQGPDEQYF
NA	TRBV7-8	TRBJ1-3	NA	14	TGTGCCAGCAGCTTAGACAGATCTGGAAACACCATATATTTT	CASSLDRSGNTIYF
NA	TRBV5-1	TRBJ2-3	TRBD2	14	TGCGCCAGCATGCGGACTAGCGGGGCCGATACGCAGTATTTT	CASMRTSGADTQYF
NA	TRBV15	TRBJ2-3	TRBD1	15	TGTGCCACCAGCCGAAGGACAGGGATCACAGATACGCAGTATTTT	CATSRRTGITDTQYF
NA	TRBV7-9	TRBJ2-5	TRBD2	15	TGTGCCAGCACCCTCATAAGGCGGGAGGGAGAGACCCAGTACTTC	CASTLIRREGETQYF
NA	TRBV7-3	TRBJ2-2	NA	18	TGTGCCAGCAGCTTAAGAGGGGGGACGGGAGCGCTTACCGGGGAGCTGTTTTTT	CASSLRGGTGALTGELFF
NA	TRBV20-1	TRBJ2-5	NA	11	TGCAGGACCGCTTACCAAGAGACCCAGTACTTC	CRTAYQETQYF
NA	TRBV4-2	TRBJ1-3	NA	17	TGTGCCAGCAGCCAAGACGACAGGCCGAGCTCTGGAAACACCATATATTTT	CASSQDDRPSSGNTIYF
few	TRBV2	TRBJ2-5	TRBD1	14	TGTGCCAGCGAGGCGAACAGGGGGCTGGAGACCCAGTACTTC	CASEANRGLETQYF
NA	TRBV7-6	TRBJ2-6	NA	20	TGTGCCAGCAGCCCAAGAAGGCTTGACGGGGCGGGTTCTGGGGCCAACGTCCTGACTTTC	CASSPRRLDGAGSGANVLTF
NA	TRBV11-2	TRBJ1-2	NA	12	TGTGCCAGCAGCTTAGACTCCTGGGGCTACACCTTC	CASSLDSWGYTF
once	TRBV18	TRBJ2-7	TRBD1	16	TGTGCCAGCTCCCTCGGGGACAGGGTTGTATCCTACGAGCAGTACTTC	CASSLGDRVVSYEQYF
NA	TRBV7-2	TRBJ2-3	NA	15	TGTGCCAGCAGCTTAGGCCTTATTAGCACAGATACGCAGTATTTT	CASSLGLISTDTQYF
once	TRBV25-1	TRBJ2-5	NA	15	TGTGCCAGCAGTGACTCGGGCAGGGCTCAAGAGACCCAGTACTTC	CASSDSGRAQETQYF
NA	TRBV5-1	TRBJ2-7	NA	16	TGCGCCAGCAGCTTGTTAGTGGGCGGCGGAGGGTACGAGCAGTACTTC	CASSLLVGGGGYEQYF
NA	TRBV29-1	TRBJ1-5	NA	12	TGCAGCGTGCGGACAGAGGATCAGCCCCAGCATTTT	CSVRTEDQPQHF
NA	TRBV18	TRBJ2-3	NA	16	TGTGCCAGCTCACCCGACAGGACTAGTCAACCAGATACGCAGTATTTT	CASSPDRTSQPDTQYF
NA	TRBV5-6	TRBJ1-2	TRBD1	15	TGTGCCAGCAGCTTGTGGGACAGGGATCCCTATGGCTACACCTTC	CASSLWDRDPYGYTF
few	TRBV10-2	TRBJ2-7	TRBD2	14	TGCGCCAGCAGTGAGAGCGGGAGTTTCAACGAGCAGTACTTC	CASSESGSFNEQYF
NA	TRBV9	TRBJ2-2	TRBD2	17	TGTGCCAGCAGCGTAATAGGGAGCGGGGCGAACACCGGGGAGCTGTTTTTT	CASSVIGSGANTGELFF
NA	TRBV18	TRBJ2-3	NA	16	TGTGCCAGCTCCCCCACAGGGGGAGGGGGCACAGATACGCAGTATTTT	CASSPTGGGGTDTQYF
NA	TRBV4-1	TRBJ2-1	NA	14	TGCGCCAGCAGCCAGCCTGTACGGGACAATGAGCAGTTCTTC	CASSQPVRDNEQFF
few	TRBV29-1	TRBJ2-6	NA	12	TGCAGCGCCAGGGGACAGCGGGACGTCCTGACTTTC	CSARGQRDVLTF
NA	TRBV4-2	TRBJ1-5	NA	15	TGTGCCAGCAGCGGTCAGGGGTTACAGGTTCAGCCCCAGCATTTT	CASSGQGLQVQPQHF
NA	TRBV4-1	TRBJ2-5	NA	15	TGCGCCAGCAGCCAAGATGGGCAACCCGAGGAGACCCAGTACTTC	CASSQDGQPEETQYF
NA	TRBV7-9	TRBJ2-3	TRBD2	14	TGTGCCAGCAGCTTAGGCGGGGGAGCAGATACGCAGTATTTT	CASSLGGGADTQYF
NA	TRBV28	TRBJ2-7	TRBD2	13	TGTGCCAGCAGGTGGGGGGGACCCTACGAGCAGTACTTC	CASRWGGPYEQYF
NA	TRBV6-1	TRBJ1-1	NA	13	TGTGCCATGGTTGACAGGTTTAACACTGAAGCTTTCTTT	CAMVDRFNTEAFF
NA	TRBV2	TRBJ2-5	NA	15	TGTGCCAGCAAAGGAGATAGGATGGACGGGGAGACCCAGTACTTC	CASKGDRMDGETQYF
NA	TRBV6-1	TRBJ2-1	NA	15	TGTGCCAGCAGTGGTACGTTCAGCTCCTACAATGAGCAGTTCTTC	CASSGTFSSYNEQFF
NA	TRBV6-5	TRBJ1-1	NA	15	TGTGCCAGCAGTTATAATCCCAGGGAGGACACTGAAGCTTTCTTT	CASSYNPREDTEAFF
once	TRBV11-3	TRBJ1-2	NA	13	TGTGCCAGCAGCCCTGATGGGGAGTCGGGCTACACCTTC	CASSPDGESGYTF
NA	TRBV7-3	TRBJ1-1	TRBD1	18	TGTGCCAGCAGCCTATATCCTCTTAAGACAGGGATGAACAATGAAGCTTTCTTT	CASSLYPLKTGMNNEAFF
NA	TRBV7-8	TRBJ2-7	NA	15	TGTGCCAGCAGCTTAGCGGGGCTCAGAGGGGGCGAGCAGTACTTC	CASSLAGLRGGEQYF
NA	TRBV11-2	TRBJ1-3	NA	15	TGTGCCAGCAGCTTAGGGGCCGGTTCTGGAAACACCATATATTTT	CASSLGAGSGNTIYF
NA	TRBV29-1	TRBJ2-5	TRBD2	15	TGCAGCGTCCTGCCAGGTGCGGGAGGGTTAGAGACCCAGTACTTC	CSVLPGAGGLETQYF
NA	TRBV7-2	TRBJ1-2	TRBD1	15	TGTGCCAGCAGTATACCGGGACAGGGCGTCTATGGCTACACCTTC	CASSIPGQGVYGYTF
NA	TRBV7-3	TRBJ2-1	NA	14	TGTGCCAGCAGCTTAGCGGGGTCCTACAATGAGCAGTTCTTC	CASSLAGSYNEQFF
NA	TRBV19	TRBJ2-1	NA	13	TGTGCCAGTAGTCAGGGTCTTTACAATGAGCAGTTCTTC	CASSQGLYNEQFF
NA	TRBV6-6	TRBJ1-3	NA	12	TGTGCCAGCAGTTACTCGACAGTACGCATATATTTT	CASSYSTVRIYF
few	TRBV15	TRBJ1-4	NA	15	TGTGCCACCAGCAGATTATTTACAACTAATGAAAAACTGTTTTTT	CATSRLFTTNEKLFF
NA	TRBV11-2	TRBJ1-2	TRBD1	15	TGTGCCAGCAGCTTAGATCTGAGGGGGCAGGGTGGCTACACCTTC	CASSLDLRGQGGYTF
NA	TRBV7-2	TRBJ2-4	TRBD2	13	TGTGCCAGCAGCTTAGATTGGGCGGGAGCTGTGGACTTC	CASSLDWAGAVDF
NA	TRBV19	TRBJ1-5	NA	15	TGTGCCAGTAGTATAGGGCACCAGTCGGATCAGCCCCAGCATTTT	CASSIGHQSDQPQHF
NA	TRBV11-3	TRBJ2-3	NA	15	TGTGCCAGCAGCTTAGGAGGCGTAGGTCAAGATACGCAGTATTTT	CASSLGGVGQDTQYF
NA	TRBV7-2	TRBJ2-3	NA	15	TGTGCCAGCAGCTTAGGCCCTAGCGCGGGAGATACGCAGTATTTT	CASSLGPSAGDTQYF